The 21 T cell receptor beta chains below come from one sample, sequenced in a study of blood T cell repertoires in COVID-19. Sequenced by immunoSEQ multiplex PCR; TCRdb stores in-frame clones only, minus some. The sample carries 200,000 to 300,000 clones, more than 75% recorded once. What was sequenced was peripheral blood. The receptors shown here come from a woman aged 25 to 39 who had recovered from COVID-19.

The CDR3 bases are TGTGCCAGCAGTGAAGCGCGGGGCTACACCTTC. It specifies CASSEARGYTF. This sequence joins TRBV6-1 and TRBJ1-2; no firm D call. Germline assignment: CDR1 MNHNS and CDR2 SASEGT. This CDR3 is 11 amino acids long. Trimming took off 0 bases at V and 8 bases at J, with 4 bases between the two ends.

CDR3 residues: CASSYRGSSGVDEQYF. CDR3 DNA sequence: TGTGCCAGCAGTTACAGGGGGTCTAGCGGGGTCGACGAGCAGTACTTC. The chain combines TRBV6-2 or TRBV6-3 with TRBJ2-7, with 9 bases matching TRBD2. CDR1 is MNHEY and CDR2 is SVGEGT in the germline V gene. This CDR3 has 16 residues. Trimming took 2 bases from V and 5 from J; bases not matched to a gene: 10.

This clone was recorded a few times. This sequence joins TRBV30 and TRBJ1-6; 7 nucleotides line up with TRBD1. The CDR3 runs 15 residues. In germline, CDR1 is GTSNPN, CDR2 SVGIG (reference sequence). The V gene end was trimmed by 2 bases and the J gene end by 9 bases; junction bases not matched to a gene: 10. CDR3 nucleotide sequence: TGTGCCTGGAGTCCAAAGGGACAGTACGGTTCACCCCTCCACTTT. Translation: CAWSPKGQYGSPLHF.

V is TRBV4-3 and J is TRBJ1-1; D uncertain. The CDR3 has 13 residues. CDR1 LGHNA and CDR2 YSLEER come from the germline V gene. Trimming stripped 2 bases from V and 4 bases from J, with 8 bases between. CDR3 region: CASSQQRGTEAFF. CDR3 in DNA: TGCGCCAGCAGCCAACAACGGGGCACTGAAGCTTTCTTT.

V is TRBV27 and J is TRBJ1-2, with TRBD1 identical over 12 bases. Trimming removed 7 bases from V and 8 bases from J; junction bases left unmatched: 5. The CDR3 is 13 amino acids. From germline, CDR1 is MNHEY and CDR2 SMNVEV (reference sequence). The CDR3 sequence is CASMGQGAKGYTF. DNA of the CDR3: TGTGCCAGCATGGGACAGGGGGCGAAGGGCTACACCTTC.

V usage is TRBV7-9 and J usage is TRBJ1-1; D is ambiguous. Germline V gene sequence: CDR1 SEHNR, CDR2 FQNEAQ (reference sequence). The V gene lost 9 bases and the J gene lost 1 base, with 6 bases spanning the gap. The CDR3 extends over 11 amino acids. This chain's CDR3 is CASQKNTEAFF. In nucleotides, the CDR3 is TGTGCCAGTCAGAAGAACACTGAAGCTTTCTTT.

The rearrangement uses TRBV21-1 and TRBJ2-7; the table's D gene call, TRBD2, was not cross checked with the DNA. TRBV21-1 is listed as a pseudogene. This CDR3 has 18 residues. Here the CDR3 DNA reads TGTGCCAGCAGCAAAGCGGGGACTAGCGACTCACGTTCCTACGAGCAGTACTTC. Its protein is CASSKAGTSDSRSYEQYF.

The rearrangement joins TRBV6-1 to TRBJ1-5; TRBD1 agrees at 7 bases. Per the germline V gene, CDR1 is MNHNS and CDR2 is SASEGT. With V trimmed by 0 bases and J by 4 bases, 12 bases remained unmatched. The CDR3 contains 18 residues. The CDR3 loop is CASSEANRGLEWNQPQHF. The DNA of the CDR3 is TGTGCCAGCAGTGAAGCGAACAGGGGACTAGAGTGGAATCAGCCCCAGCATTTT.

In DNA, the CDR3 is TGTGCCAGCAGCGTTACAGGGGTTACTGAAAAACTGTTTTTT. This translates into CASSVTGVTEKLFF. This rearrangement joins TRBV7-9 to TRBJ1-4, with 7 bases identical to TRBD1. The CDR3 has 14 amino acids. Germline V gives CDR1 SEHNR, CDR2 FQNEAQ (reference sequence). Trimming took 5 bases from V and 7 from J; bases not matched to a gene: 7. The whole variable domain, filled in from reference TRBV7-9 and TRBJ1-4, reads DTGVSQNPRHKITKRGQNVTFRCDPISEHNRLYWYRQTLGQGPEFLTYFQNEAQLEKSRLLSDRFSAERPKGSFSTLEIQRTEQGDSAMYLCASSVTGVTEKLFFGSGTQLSVL.

The chain has TRBV5-5 and TRBJ2-1; D not resolved. This CDR3 comprises 14 residues. Germline-derived CDR1 and CDR2 are SGHKS and YYEKEE (reference sequence). Between the trimmed V and J ends, which lost 0 bases and 8 bases, there was a span of 12 bases. The CDR3 DNA is TGTGCCAGCAGCTTGGAGGCGGCCCGCCATGAGCAGTTCTTC. Amino acid sequence: CASSLEAARHEQFF.

The rearrangement uses TRBV27 and TRBJ1-2; tentatively, D is TRBD1 (5 bases). Germline V gene sequence: CDR1 MNHEY, CDR2 SMNVEV (reference sequence). Trimming left V 7 bases short and J 1 base short, with 13 bases between. There are 14 residues in the CDR3. The CDR3 loop reads CASTPGGGNYGYTF. DNA for the CDR3: TGTGCCAGCACCCCAGGCGGGGGTAACTATGGCTACACCTTC.

V is TRBV7-6 and J is TRBJ2-1, with D uncertain. Trimming shortened V by 5 bases and J by 0 bases, and 17 bases separated the two germline ends. CDR3 length: 17 residues. Germline lookup yields CDR1 SGHVS and CDR2 FNYEAQ. The CDR3 nucleotides read TGTGCCAGCAGCCAACCGGAAGGTTGGGCCTCCTACAATGAGCAGTTCTTC. Amino acid sequence: CASSQPEGWASYNEQFF.

V and J are TRBV3-1 (or the pseudogene TRBV3-2) and TRBJ2-1, with D maybe TRBD2 (5 bases). V was pared by 3 bases and J by 5 bases, with 14 bases between. The CDR3 totals 15 residues. Germline CDR1 reads LGHDT; CDR2 reads YNNKEL (reference sequence). The CDR3 protein is CASSQPYSGNNEQFF. The CDR3 DNA follows: TGTGCCAGCAGCCAGCCGTACTCCGGGAACAATGAGCAGTTCTTC.

The chain has TRBV2 and TRBJ1-5; D uncertain. The V gene's germline CDR1 is SNHLY and CDR2 FYNNEI. The CDR3 loop spans 20 amino acids. Trimming shortened V by 7 bases and J by 2 bases, and 30 bases separated the two germline ends. DNA of the CDR3: TGTGCCAGCACCGGAGACCTAAGGGTAGGTGCTAGCTTCGGCAATCAGCCCCAGCATTTT. It translates to CASTGDLRVGASFGNQPQHF.

The CDR3 sequence is CASSQATVSGNTIYF. Written as DNA, the CDR3 is TGTGCCAGCAGCCAAGCGACAGTATCCGGAAACACCATATATTTT. The chain is built from TRBV4-2 and TRBJ1-3; tentatively, D is TRBD1 (5 bases). Germline V gene lookup returns CDR1 LGHNA and CDR2 YNFKEQ. The ends were cut back, 1 base at V and 4 bases at J, with 11 bases in the middle. The CDR3 covers 15 residues.

This chain joins TRBV6-5 and TRBJ1-2, with 7 bases identical to TRBD1. The CDR3 length is 13 residues. J gave up 5 bases and V 6 bases, and 6 bases lay outside the gene matches. CDR1 MNHEY and CDR2 SVGAGI come from the germline V gene. The CDR3 loop is CASSLTGEYGYTF. The CDR3, as DNA: TGTGCCAGCAGCCTCACAGGGGAATATGGCTACACCTTC.

The gene calls are TRBV2 and TRBJ2-1, with 7 positions matching TRBD1. This CDR3 is built from 15 residues. Germline V gene sequence: CDR1 SNHLY, CDR2 FYNNEI. The V gene end was trimmed by 5 bases and the J gene end by 8 bases; junction bases not matched to a gene: 12. The CDR3 spells CASSPGTALGYEQFF. In nucleotides, the CDR3 is TGTGCCAGCAGTCCCGGGACAGCGCTTGGGTATGAGCAGTTCTTC. Variable domain in full (rest from reference TRBV2 and TRBJ2-1): EPEVTQTPSHQVTQMGQEVILRCVPISNHLYFYWYRQILGQKVEFLVSFYNNEISEKSEIFDDQFSVERPDGSNFTLKIRSTKLEDSAMYFCASSPGTALGYEQFFGPGTRLTVL.

J is TRBJ1-4 and V is TRBV14; tentatively, D is TRBD1 (5 bases). Germline lookup yields CDR1 SGHDN and CDR2 FVKESK. Deletions cut 4 bases from V and 8 bases from J, with 11 bases between. The CDR3 sequence is 13 residues long. The CDR3 protein is CASSLGAGEKLFF. The CDR3 nucleotides are TGTGCCAGCAGCCTTGGGGCCGGGGAAAAACTGTTTTTT.

This clone was seen only once. The gene calls are TRBV6-1 and TRBJ1-2; 12 bases match TRBD1. V lost 3 bases and J lost 7; bases outside the gene matches: 6. The CDR3 has 15 amino acids. Germline loops: CDR1 MNHNS, CDR2 SASEGT. The CDR3 protein is CASSEPGQGAGGYTF. CDR3 in DNA: TGTGCCAGCAGTGAGCCGGGACAGGGGGCTGGTGGCTACACCTTC.

The chain carries TRBV6-6 and TRBJ2-5; D remains unclear. CDR1 is MNHNY and CDR2 is SVGAGI in the germline V gene (reference sequence). CDR3 length equals 13 residues. V shed 2 bases and J shed 3 bases, with 7 bases lying between them. The CDR3 is CASSYLGKETQYF. The CDR3 DNA reads TGTGCCAGCAGTTACCTGGGCAAAGAGACCCAGTACTTC.

Details on this clone: Other nucleotide sequences from this sample produce the same CDR3. The V call is TRBV6-2 or TRBV6-3, the J call TRBJ2-2; 13 bases map to TRBD2. The germline V gene has CDR1 MNHEY and CDR2 SVGEGT. The CDR3 has 16 amino acids. V trimming: 6 bases; J trimming: 6 bases; junction bases outside the gene matches: 7. The CDR3 here is CASSNPTSGGAGELFF. The CDR3 coding sequence is TGTGCCAGCAGCAACCCTACTAGCGGGGGGGCCGGGGAGCTGTTTTTT.